This T cell receptor (beta chain) was sequenced in a study of blood T cell repertoires in COVID-19. Turning to the study itself: Samples taken during acute and convalescent COVID-19 were collected in the United States, Italy and Spain. T cells, B-cell-depleted T cells, or PBMCs supplied cDNA or gDNA.

In Seattle, patients joined the study during active infection and were tracked longitudinally. The CDR3 runs to 11 residues. V was cut by 1 base and J by 7 bases, with 4 bases left in between. The germline CDR1 and CDR2 sequences are SGHNT and YENEEA. Original processing notes: From reference gene primer amplification, estimates of nucleated cell counts were derived. Method: immunoSEQ multiplex PCR; TCRdb's copy keeps in-frame clones and lacks some. V and J calls and clone size come straight from that table; D and trimming were deduced from the DNA. Of 150,000 to 200,000 clones in the sample, roughly nine tenths were seen once.

This rearrangement joins TRBV11-3 to TRBJ1-1, with D unresolved. The receptor was isolated from an older woman with COVID-19, enrolled during active disease. The source material was peripheral blood. CDR3 sequence: CASSLGHEAFF. DNA of the CDR3: TGTGCCAGCAGCTTAGGGCATGAAGCTTTCTTT.